This T cell receptor (beta chain) was sequenced during a study of T cell responses to AZD1222 COVID-19 vaccine. General study points: Sampling captured repertoires only after the peak T cell response. White British donors predominated, females outnumbered males, and clonal diversity was possibly underestimated. Within unmutated variant regions lay the reported targets of nearly half of spike-specific TCRs. Elevations in Spike-specific TCR breadth and depth followed administration of two AZD1222 doses.

This clone was counted a single time. As yet, its antigen is unknown. The CDR3 is made up of 15 amino acids. Here immunoSEQ multiplex PCR was the method, and the copy in TCRdb shows in-frame clones only, minus some. The sample gives 120,000 to 150,000 clones, 88% of which show up once; approximately 2.3% is in the top ten. This chain joins TRBV21-1 and TRBJ1-3; the tabulated D call, TRBD1, remains unverified against the DNA. TRBV21-1 is listed as a pseudogene. The material was peripheral blood, obtained on day 0 of AZD1222 vaccination. The sequence was obtained from an adult in good health. CDR3 region: CASRDSGGSGNTIYF. CDR3 nucleotide sequence: TGTGCCAGCAGGGACTCAGGGGGCTCTGGAAACACCATATATTTT.